Sequencing of this T cell receptor (beta chain) was carried out in a study of shared clonotypes between healthy human individuals. Data came from immunoSEQ multiplex PCR; TCRdb stores just in-frame clones and leaves some out. The data contain around 1.5 million clones, approximately 98% of them singletons. The study, taken as a whole, reports: Sorted-subset samples were not fully sequenced, rarefaction indicated.

Donors comprised only Caucasian adults living in Nashville, Tennessee. Division of CD4+ cells produced a CD45RA+ naive subset and a CD45RA-negative memory subset. Regarding this clone: What it binds is unknown.

The CDR3 length is 16 residues. The ends lost 6 bases at V and 1 base at J; junction bases unmatched: 8. Germline CDR1 reads MDHEN; CDR2 reads SYDVKM. The genes are TRBV28 and TRBJ2-7, with 11 bases identical to TRBD2. The clonotype comes from a man aged 25 to 45 in good health. The sequenced sample consisted of naive CD4+ T cells sorted from blood. Subset here: CD45RA+ positively selected. DNA for the CDR3: TGTGCCAGCAGGACCTTCGGGACTAGCGGATCCTACGAGCAGTACTTC. Translating gives CASRTFGTSGSYEQYF.